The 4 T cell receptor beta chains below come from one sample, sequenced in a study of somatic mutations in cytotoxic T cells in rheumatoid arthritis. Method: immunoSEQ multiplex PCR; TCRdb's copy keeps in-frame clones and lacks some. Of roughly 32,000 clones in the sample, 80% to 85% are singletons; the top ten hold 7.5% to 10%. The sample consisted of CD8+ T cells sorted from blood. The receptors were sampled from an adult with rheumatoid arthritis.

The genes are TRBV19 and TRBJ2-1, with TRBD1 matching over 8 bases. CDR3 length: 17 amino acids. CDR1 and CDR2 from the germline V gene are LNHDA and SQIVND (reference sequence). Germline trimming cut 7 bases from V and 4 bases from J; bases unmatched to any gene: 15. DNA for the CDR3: TGTGCCAGTACCCAGGGGGCAGGGGCGGCCCCTTACAATGAGCAGTTCTTC. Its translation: CASTQGAGAAPYNEQFF.

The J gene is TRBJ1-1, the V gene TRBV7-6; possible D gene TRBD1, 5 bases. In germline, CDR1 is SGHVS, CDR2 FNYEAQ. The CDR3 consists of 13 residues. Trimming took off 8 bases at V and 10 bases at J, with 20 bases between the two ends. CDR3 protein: CASLEQGSLTAFF. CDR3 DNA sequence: TGTGCCAGCTTGGAGCAGGGAAGTTTGACAGCTTTCTTT.

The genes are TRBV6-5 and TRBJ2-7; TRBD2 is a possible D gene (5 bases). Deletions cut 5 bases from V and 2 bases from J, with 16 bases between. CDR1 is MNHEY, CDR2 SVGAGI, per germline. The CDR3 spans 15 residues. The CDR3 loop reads CASSRSAWATYEQYF. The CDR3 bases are TGTGCCAGCAGTCGTAGCGCCTGGGCTACCTACGAGCAGTACTTC.

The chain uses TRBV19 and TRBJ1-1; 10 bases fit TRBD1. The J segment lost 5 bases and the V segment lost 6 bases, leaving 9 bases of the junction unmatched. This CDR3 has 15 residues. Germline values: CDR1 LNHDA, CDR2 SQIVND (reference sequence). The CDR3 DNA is TGTGCCAGTAGCATGACAGGGGGCGGAAGGACTGAAGCTTTCTTT. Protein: CASSMTGGGRTEAFF.